Presented here are 12 T cell receptor beta chains from one specimen sequenced in a study of PD-1 blockade in classical Hodgkin lymphoma. Time point noted: cycle 4 day 1 (C4D1), after five to seven weeks of nivolumab. The patients all showed relapse after autologous stem cell transplantation, while their brentuximab vedotin exposure varied. The data were produced by immunoSEQ multiplex PCR, yet TCRdb's version contains in-frame clones alone and is incomplete. The table lists about 41,000 clones, 55% to 70% of them singletons. Specimen: peripheral blood mononuclear cells (PBMCs), collected before the fourth cycle of nivolumab. The receptors originated from a human donor with classical Hodgkin lymphoma.

The V and J genes are TRBV7-9 and TRBJ2-2; no clear D. V lost 1 base, J lost 3 bases, and 12 bases lay in between. Germline V gene data show CDR1 as SEHNR and CDR2 as FQNEAQ (reference sequence). This CDR3 has 16 amino acids. The CDR3 reads CASSLGEVSYTGELFF. The CDR3 DNA follows: TGTGCCAGCAGCTTAGGTGAAGTTAGCTACACCGGGGAGCTGTTTTTT. The whole variable domain, remainder taken from reference TRBV7-9 and TRBJ2-2, is DTGVSQNPRHKITKRGQNVTFRCDPISEHNRLYWYRQTLGQGPEFLTYFQNEAQLEKSRLLSDRFSAERPKGSFSTLEIQRTEQGDSAMYLCASSLGEVSYTGELFFGEGSRLTVL.

This clone turned up a few times. The chain uses TRBV30 and TRBJ2-2; D remains ambiguous. Looked up from germline, CDR1 is GTSNPN and CDR2 is SVGIG (reference sequence). V was trimmed by 5 bases and J by 2 bases, leaving 6 bases between them. This CDR3 spans 12 amino acids. CDR3: CAWDSNTGELFF. The CDR3 DNA sequence: TGTGCCTGGGACTCAAACACCGGGGAGCTGTTTTTT.

The chain joins TRBV5-4 to TRBJ2-5; TRBD2 matches 11 bases. V trimming: 3 bases; J trimming: 5 bases; junction bases outside the gene matches: 18. CDR3 length: 19 amino acids. In germline, CDR1 is SGHNT, CDR2 YYREEE (reference sequence). Here the CDR3 DNA reads TGTGCCAGCAGCTCCGCCCGAGGCGGTAGCGGGGGGGCGGGGGAGACCCAGTACTTC. Amino acids: CASSSARGGSGGAGETQYF.

V and J are TRBV10-3 and TRBJ1-2, with TRBD1 identical over 9 bases. The CDR3 has 13 amino acids. Trimming took 4 bases from V and 8 from J; bases not matched to a gene: 5. Germline V gene lookup returns CDR1 ENHRY and CDR2 SYGVKD. CDR3 amino acids: CAISGTGVQGYTF. The CDR3, as DNA: TGTGCCATCAGTGGGACAGGGGTTCAGGGCTACACCTTC.

The chain employs TRBV19 and TRBJ1-1; no reliable D call. The CDR3 is made up of 16 amino acids. The V and J ends lost 7 bases and 4 bases respectively, with 22 bases between them. Germline lookup yields CDR1 LNHDA and CDR2 SQIVND (reference sequence). This chain's CDR3 is CASTPQEGFGGTEAFF. The DNA for the CDR3 is TGTGCCAGTACCCCCCAGGAGGGATTTGGCGGCACTGAAGCTTTCTTT.

V usage is TRBV19 and J usage is TRBJ1-1; 7 nucleotides align to TRBD1. J was trimmed by 6 bases and V by 6 bases; bases with no gene match: 10. The germline gives CDR1 LNHDA, CDR2 SQIVND (reference sequence). The CDR3 runs 14 residues. For the CDR3, the DNA is TGTGCCAGTAGAAATCAGGGGGGGTTCGCTGAAGCTTTCTTT. Translated: CASRNQGGFAEAFF.

This clone was seen more than once but under ten times. The rearrangement links TRBV29-1 to TRBJ1-3; the D is unclear. In germline, CDR1 is SQVTM, CDR2 ANQGSEA. V was pared by 2 bases and J by 2 bases, with 10 bases between. The CDR3 length is 14 residues. This CDR3 reads CSVEFGGTGNTIYF. CDR3 sequence (DNA): TGCAGCGTTGAATTTGGAGGGACTGGAAACACCATATATTTT.

V gene TRBV10-2 combines with J gene TRBJ1-5; D remains ambiguous. Trimming took 6 bases from V and 2 from J, leaving 8 bases between them. This CDR3 is 13 amino acids long. CDR1 is WSHSY and CDR2 is SAAADI in the germline V gene. CDR3 sequence: CASRQVGNQPQHF. The CDR3 nucleotides read TGCGCCAGCAGGCAAGTGGGCAATCAGCCCCAGCATTTT.

This clone is a singleton in its sample. The sample contains more than one DNA sequence encoding this CDR3. This chain uses TRBV19 with TRBJ2-5; TRBD1 agrees at 7 bases. Germline V gene data show CDR1 as LNHDA and CDR2 as SQIVND (reference sequence). The CDR3 sequence is 14 residues long. With 1 base clipped from V and 6 bases from J, the junction kept 5 bases outside the gene matches. In DNA, the CDR3 is TGTGCCAGTAGTATAGGGGACAGTCCTAAGACCCAGTACTTC. Its translation: CASSIGDSPKTQYF.

The genes are TRBV11-1 and TRBJ2-7, with D possibly being TRBD1 or TRBD2 (6 bases each). Germline assignment: CDR1 SGHAT and CDR2 FQDESV (reference sequence). The V gene lost 1 base and the J gene lost 3 bases, with 13 bases spanning the gap. The CDR3 covers 15 residues. The CDR3 DNA reads as TGTGCCAGCAGCTTAGGCCAGGGGACTTTCTACGAGCAGTACTTC. Residues: CASSLGQGTFYEQYF.

V is TRBV4-3 and J is TRBJ2-4; D unresolved. This CDR3 has 16 residues. Germline CDR1 LGHNA, CDR2 YSLEER. V gave up 0 bases and J gave up 6 bases, with 15 bases separating them. The CDR3 reads CASSQDKFEVSNIQYF. The DNA of the CDR3 is TGCGCCAGCAGCCAAGATAAGTTCGAGGTATCAAACATTCAGTACTTC.

The chain has TRBV19 and TRBJ1-5; D is undetermined. This CDR3 is built from 14 residues. The germline gives CDR1 LNHDA, CDR2 SQIVND (reference sequence). V gave up 6 bases and J gave up 3 bases, with 12 bases separating them. CDR3 sequence (DNA): TGTGCCAGTAGCACTCGGGGAGTCAATCAGCCCCAGCATTTT. Protein sequence: CASSTRGVNQPQHF.